The 8 T cell receptor beta chains below all came from one sample that was sequenced in a study of blood T cell repertoires in COVID-19. TCRdb keeps only in-frame clones here, not all; method: immunoSEQ multiplex PCR. Among roughly 250,000 clones listed, roughly 84% were seen once. The sequenced material came from peripheral blood. The receptors stem from a human donor with COVID-19, enrolled during active disease. The donor label of this sample is uncertain.

The rearrangement joins TRBV28 to TRBJ1-5, with D tentatively TRBD1 (5 bases). This CDR3 has 15 residues. Germline CDR1 and CDR2: MDHEN and SYDVKM. Trimming removed 1 base from V and 5 bases from J, with 12 bases in between. This chain's CDR3 is CASSLSTGGDQPQHF. DNA of the CDR3: TGTGCCAGCAGTTTATCTACAGGTGGGGATCAGCCCCAGCATTTT. Complete variable domain (other parts from reference TRBV28 and TRBJ1-5): DVKVTQSSRYLVKRTGEKVFLECVQDMDHENMFWYRQDPGLGLRLIYFSYDVKMKEKGDIPEGYSVSREKKERFSLILESASTNQTSMYLCASSLSTGGDQPQHFGDGTRLSIL.

The chain carries TRBV28 and TRBJ1-6; the D gene is possibly TRBD1 (6 bases). From germline, CDR1 is MDHEN and CDR2 SYDVKM. The CDR3 runs 16 residues. V dropped 6 bases and J dropped 7 bases, with 19 bases sitting between them. DNA for the CDR3: TGTGCCAGCAGCCAAACCGGGACAATAAGCAATTCACCCCTCCACTTT. It specifies CASSQTGTISNSPLHF. Variable domain in full (rest from reference TRBV28 and TRBJ1-6): DVKVTQSSRYLVKRTGEKVFLECVQDMDHENMFWYRQDPGLGLRLIYFSYDVKMKEKGDIPEGYSVSREKKERFSLILESASTNQTSMYLCASSQTGTISNSPLHFGNGTRLTVT.

The V call is TRBV9, the J call TRBJ1-1, with 7 bases lining up with TRBD1. Trimming took 3 bases from V and 6 from J; bases not matched to a gene: 17. Germline V gives CDR1 SGDLS, CDR2 YYNGEE. The CDR3 spans 17 residues. In DNA form, the CDR3 reads TGTGCCAGCAGCGCGGGAACAGGGGCCCGCAGTGGGGCTGAAGCTTTCTTT. Its translation is CASSAGTGARSGAEAFF.

This clone was detected once. The chain is built from TRBV9 and TRBJ2-2; possible D gene TRBD1, 5 bases. Germline V lookup: CDR1 SGDLS, CDR2 YYNGEE. The germline V and J ends were trimmed by 2 bases and 7 bases, with 9 bases remaining between them. The CDR3 loop spans 13 amino acids. CDR3: CASSVRGVGELFF. In DNA form, the CDR3 reads TGTGCCAGCAGCGTTAGGGGTGTCGGGGAGCTGTTTTTT.

The V call is TRBV5-1, the J call TRBJ2-7; 7 bases line up with TRBD1. The CDR3 runs 15 residues. The trim removed 4 bases at V and 3 bases at J, leaving 10 bases unmatched. Germline CDR1 and CDR2: SGHRS and YFSETQ. CDR3 residues: CASSPRQGPDYEQYF. The CDR3 DNA follows: TGCGCCAGCAGCCCTCGACAGGGTCCGGACTACGAGCAGTACTTC.

The chain has TRBV5-4 and TRBJ2-2; TRBD2 aligns across 11 bases. CDR3 size: 16 residues. J lost 5 bases, V lost 0 bases, and 3 bases had no gene match. Germline V lookup: CDR1 SGHNT, CDR2 YYREEE (reference sequence). CDR3 amino acids: CASSLATSGRTGELFF. As DNA, the CDR3 is TGTGCCAGCAGCTTGGCCACTAGCGGGAGAACCGGGGAGCTGTTTTTT.

V is TRBV5-1 and J is TRBJ1-1; 9 bases match TRBD1. From germline, CDR1 is SGHRS and CDR2 YFSETQ. The CDR3 is 15 residues long. Trimming cost V 3 bases and J 3 bases; bases outside gene matches: 6. The CDR3 DNA follows: TGCGCCAGCAGCTCAACAGGGGGCTGGGACACTGAAGCTTTCTTT. Residues: CASSSTGGWDTEAFF.

The chain carries TRBV9 and TRBJ2-2; 10 bases agree with TRBD1. In germline, CDR1 is SGDLS, CDR2 YYNGEE. With 4 bases clipped from V and 7 bases from J, the junction kept 7 bases outside the gene matches. The CDR3 length is 15 residues. This CDR3 is CASSPGTGAFGELFF. Written as DNA, the CDR3 is TGTGCCAGCAGCCCCGGGACAGGGGCGTTCGGGGAGCTGTTTTTT.